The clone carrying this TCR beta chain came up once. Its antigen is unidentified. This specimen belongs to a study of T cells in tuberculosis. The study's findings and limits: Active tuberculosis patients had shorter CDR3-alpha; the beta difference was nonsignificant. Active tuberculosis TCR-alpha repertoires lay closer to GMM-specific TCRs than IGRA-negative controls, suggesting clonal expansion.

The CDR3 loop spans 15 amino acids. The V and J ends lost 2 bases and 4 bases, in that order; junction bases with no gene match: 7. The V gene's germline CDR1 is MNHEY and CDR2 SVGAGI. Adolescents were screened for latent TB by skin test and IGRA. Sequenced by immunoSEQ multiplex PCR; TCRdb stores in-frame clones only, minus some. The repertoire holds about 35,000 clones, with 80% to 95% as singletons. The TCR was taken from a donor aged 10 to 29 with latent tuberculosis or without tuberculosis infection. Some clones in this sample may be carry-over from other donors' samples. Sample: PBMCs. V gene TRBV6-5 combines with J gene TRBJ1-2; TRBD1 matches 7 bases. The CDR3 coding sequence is TGTGCCAGCAGTTACCGGGCAGGGGGATTCTATGGCTACACCTTC. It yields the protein CASSYRAGGFYGYTF.